The 2 T cell receptor beta chains below come from one sample, sequenced in a study of Ad26.COV2.S vaccination and SARS-CoV-2 variants. Measured with immunoSEQ multiplex PCR; TCRdb has only the in-frame clones, and not every one. Here the sample spans some 390,000 clones, 89% being singletons. Sample treatment: 19 received Ad26.COV2.S at low or high dose, single or two shots; 5 received placebo; per-sample allocation not given. The samples were gathered on day 63 after the first injection of vaccine or placebo. Sequenced material: peripheral blood, taken in a trial of Ad26.COV2.S vaccine versus placebo. These receptors all come from a person aged 18-65 years who received the Ad26.COV2.S COVID-19 vaccine or a placebo.

This chain joins TRBV4-3 and TRBJ2-2; 10 nucleotides line up with TRBD2. Losses at the gene ends were 4 bases for V and 5 bases for J; bases not matched to a gene: 7. The germline CDR1 and CDR2 sequences are LGHNA and YSLEER. This CDR3 contains 16 residues. The CDR3 sequence: CASSRQVAGGTGELFF. CDR3 nucleotides: TGCGCCAGCAGCCGACAGGTAGCGGGAGGAACCGGGGAGCTGTTTTTT.

This clone was observed a few times. The chain links TRBV7-8 to TRBJ2-1; the D gene is possibly TRBD2 (6 bases). The CDR3 totals 15 residues. The ends were cut back, 3 bases at V and 7 bases at J, with 16 bases in the middle. Germline loops: CDR1 SGHVS, CDR2 FQNEAQ. The CDR3 coding sequence is TGTGCCAGCAGCTTTAGCGGACGCCCTTCGAATGAGCAGTTCTTC. This encodes CASSFSGRPSNEQFF.